Listed here are 9 T cell receptor beta chains from one sample, sequenced in a study of T-cell reconstitution after alpha-beta-depleted transplantation in children. Preparing the TCRbeta library involved the use of unique molecular identifiers. TCRdb used MiXCR to reprocess the PCR reads, holding one entry per CDR3 protein. The sample includes hundreds of thousands of distinct CDR3 sequences, roughly 15% of them seen just once. The specimen comprised PBMCs, mostly from graft donor cells, sampled 360 days after TCRalphabeta/CD19-depleted stem cell transplant. The receptor set was obtained from a male patient between 2 and 15 years old who had a stem cell transplant for acute lymphoblastic leukemia, so the T cells may come from the graft donor.

This clonotype was picked up one time. The conserved phenylalanine or tryptophan normally closing the CDR3 is absent here, so this likely arose from a read error. The chain uses TRBV9 and TRBJ1-6; D might be TRBD1 (6 bases). Trimming removed 1 base from V and 9 bases from J, with 23 bases in between. This CDR3 has 18 amino acids. The V gene's germline CDR1 is SGDLS and CDR2 YYNGEE. The CDR3 protein is CASSVYPEGGAYRSPLHY. In DNA, the CDR3 is TGTGCCAGCAGCGTATATCCGGAGGGGGGGGCGTATCGTTCACCCCTCCACTAT.

The sample holds a few counts of this clonotype. V gene TRBV12-3 or TRBV12-4 combines with J gene TRBJ2-3; D remains ambiguous. V lost 2 bases to trimming and J lost 4 bases, with 10 bases between them. The CDR3 length is 14 residues. CDR3 nucleotides: TGTGCCAGCAGTTTACCCCCTGTCGCAGATACGCAGTATTTT. Translation gives CASSLPPVADTQYF.

This clonotype was picked up many times. The CDR3 DNA is TGTGCCATCAGTGAAAGCGGGAGAGGGAACACCGGGGAGCTGTTTTTT. Residues: CAISESGRGNTGELFF. The V call is TRBV10-3, the J call TRBJ2-2; 8 nucleotides match TRBD2. This CDR3 region has 16 residues. V shed 3 bases and J 1 base; nucleotides not matched to a gene: 4. Germline V gene lookup returns CDR1 ENHRY and CDR2 SYGVKD.

The rearrangement joins TRBV7-6 to TRBJ2-7, with 7 bases lining up with TRBD1. Germline V lookup: CDR1 SGHVS, CDR2 FNYEAQ. The CDR3 length is 13 residues. With 5 bases clipped from V and 3 bases from J, the junction kept 4 bases outside the gene matches. The DNA of the CDR3 is TGTGCCAGCAGCCAGGACAGGAGCTACGAGCAGTACTTC. This translates into CASSQDRSYEQYF.

This clonotype came up a few times. The V gene is TRBV7-8, the J gene TRBJ2-3, with D unresolved. The germline V gene has CDR1 SGHVS and CDR2 FQNEAQ. Between the trimmed V and J ends, which lost 3 bases and 6 bases, there was a span of 13 bases. CDR3 size: 14 residues. The CDR3 DNA reads TGTGCCAGCAGCTTGGTGGTCCACTTGGATACGCAGTATTTT. Protein product: CASSLVVHLDTQYF.

This clonotype has more than one count but fewer than ten. The V gene is TRBV5-1, the J gene TRBJ1-5; D perhaps matches TRBD1 (6 bases). This CDR3 is 16 amino acids long. Looked up from germline, CDR1 is SGHRS and CDR2 is YFSETQ. Trimming took off 2 bases at V and 3 bases at J, with 15 bases between the two ends. CDR3 DNA sequence: TGCGCCAGCAGCTTCGTGCCAGGGGACTTCAATCAGCCCCAGCATTTT. It codes for CASSFVPGDFNQPQHF.

A few counts support this clonotype. The CDR3 spells CASSDRGETQYF. The CDR3, as DNA: TGTGCCAGCAGTGACAGGGGGGAGACCCAGTACTTC. The chain combines TRBV2 with TRBJ2-5; 7 nucleotides match TRBD1. Germline values: CDR1 SNHLY, CDR2 FYNNEI. CDR3 length: 12 residues. Unmatched junction bases numbered 0, after V lost 3 bases and J lost 5 bases.

This clonotype was seen ten or more times. The chain joins TRBV13 to TRBJ2-4; 7 bases line up with TRBD1. Germline V CDR1 and CDR2: PRHDT, FYEKMQ (reference sequence). This CDR3 has 16 residues. V lost 4 bases and J lost 0; bases outside the gene matches: 6. The CDR3 region has the DNA TGTGCCAGCAGCTCCGGGACAGACTTAGCCAAAAACATTCAGTACTTC. This encodes CASSSGTDLAKNIQYF.

With regard to this clonotype: At one boundary the junction diverges from the germline segment, which might be a read error. The rearrangement uses TRBV2 and TRBJ2-1; 7 bases agree with TRBD1. Looked up from germline, CDR1 is SNHLY and CDR2 is FYNNEI. The CDR3 runs to 19 residues. CDR3 amino acids: CAISLPRTDRVFSYNEQFF. The CDR3 region has the DNA TGTGCCATCAGTTTACCTCGCACCGACAGGGTCTTCTCCTACAATGAGCAGTTCTTC.